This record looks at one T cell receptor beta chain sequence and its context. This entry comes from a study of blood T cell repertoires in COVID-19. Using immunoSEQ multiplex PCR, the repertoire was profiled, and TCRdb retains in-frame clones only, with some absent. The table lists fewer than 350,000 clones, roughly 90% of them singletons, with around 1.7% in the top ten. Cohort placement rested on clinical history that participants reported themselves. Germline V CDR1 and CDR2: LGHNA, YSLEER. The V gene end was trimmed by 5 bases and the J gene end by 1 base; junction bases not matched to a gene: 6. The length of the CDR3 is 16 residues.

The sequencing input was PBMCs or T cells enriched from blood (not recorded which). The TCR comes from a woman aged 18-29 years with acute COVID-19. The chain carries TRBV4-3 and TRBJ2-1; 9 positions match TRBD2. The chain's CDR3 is CASSILGLASYNEQFF. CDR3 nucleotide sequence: TGCGCCAGCAGCATCCTGGGACTAGCTTCCTACAATGAGCAGTTCTTC.